This T cell receptor beta chain is from a study of graft-versus-host responses after intestinal transplantation. Study-level information: All of the recipients had induction that used anti-thymocyte globulin, then tacrolimus and steroids for about 3 years.

Study-wide results and caveats: Where graft-donor T cell macrochimerism was present, patients had high graft-versus-host to host-versus-graft clonal ratios in allografts. Declines in HvG clones occurring early post-transplant were associated with peak circulating GvH clone levels. The marrow of recipients harbored GvH clones, and ileum or blood showed some of them first.

The repertoire was sequenced with immunoSEQ multiplex PCR; TCRdb's copy has only in-frame clones and lacks some. The data contain 100,000 or so clones, approximately 90% of them singletons. Concerning this clone itself: Antigen specificity is unknown.

From germline, CDR1 is SGDLS and CDR2 YYNGEE. The V end was cut by 3 bases, the J end by 0 bases, with 10 bases between. The CDR3 extends over 15 amino acids. The chain links TRBV9 to TRBJ2-1; no clear D. The TCR comes from a human donor who received an intestinal transplant. The sample was unstimulated CD4+ T cells sorted from spleen or lymph node cells, taken before intestinal transplant. CDR3 in amino acids: CASSARSSSYNEQFF. The CDR3 DNA is TGTGCCAGCAGCGCGAGATCAAGCTCCTACAATGAGCAGTTCTTC.